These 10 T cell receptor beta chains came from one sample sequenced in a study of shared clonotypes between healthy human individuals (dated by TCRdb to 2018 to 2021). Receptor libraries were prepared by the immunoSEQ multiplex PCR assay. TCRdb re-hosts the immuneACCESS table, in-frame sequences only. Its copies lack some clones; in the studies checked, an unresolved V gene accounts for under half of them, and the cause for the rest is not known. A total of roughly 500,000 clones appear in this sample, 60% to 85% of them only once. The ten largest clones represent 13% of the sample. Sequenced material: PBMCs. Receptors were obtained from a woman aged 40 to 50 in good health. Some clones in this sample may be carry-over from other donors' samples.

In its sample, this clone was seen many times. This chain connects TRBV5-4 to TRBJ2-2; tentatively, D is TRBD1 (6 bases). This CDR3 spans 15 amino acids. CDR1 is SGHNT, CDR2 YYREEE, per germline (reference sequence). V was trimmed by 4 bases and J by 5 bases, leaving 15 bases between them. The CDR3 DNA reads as TGTGCCAGCAGCCTCCAGGGGATAGGGACCGGGGAGCTGTTTTTT. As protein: CASSLQGIGTGELFF.

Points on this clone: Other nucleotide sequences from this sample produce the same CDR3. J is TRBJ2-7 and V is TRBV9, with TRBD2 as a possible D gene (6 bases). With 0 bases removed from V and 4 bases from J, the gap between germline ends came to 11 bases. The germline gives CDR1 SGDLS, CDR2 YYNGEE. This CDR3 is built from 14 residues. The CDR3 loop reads CASSVGQGGYEQYF. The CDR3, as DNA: TGTGCCAGCAGCGTAGGGCAGGGAGGTTACGAGCAGTACTTC.

For the CDR3, the DNA is TGCGCCAGCAGCCTTGGACAGGGGTTTACCGGGGAGCTGTTTTTT. It encodes CASSLGQGFTGELFF. The chain joins TRBV5-1 to TRBJ2-2; 9 bases are a match to TRBD1. Germline V CDR1 and CDR2: SGHRS, YFSETQ. CDR3 length equals 15 residues. Trimming took 4 bases from V and 5 from J; bases not matched to a gene: 6.

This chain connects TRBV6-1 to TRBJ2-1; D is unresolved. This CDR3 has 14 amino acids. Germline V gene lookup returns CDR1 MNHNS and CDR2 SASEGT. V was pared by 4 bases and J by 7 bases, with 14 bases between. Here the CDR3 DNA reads TGTGCCAGCAGTGTCCCGGGTCGGCGGAATGAGCAGTTCTTC. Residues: CASSVPGRRNEQFF.

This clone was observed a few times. The CDR3 DNA is TGCGCCAGCAGCTTAAACCAGGGGGCCCGGACTGAAGCTTTCTTT. Translating it yields CASSLNQGARTEAFF. The V and J genes are TRBV5-1 and TRBJ1-1; TRBD1 aligns across 8 bases. This CDR3 contains 15 residues. Germline V gene sequence: CDR1 SGHRS, CDR2 YFSETQ. V gave up 2 bases and J gave up 5 bases; unmatched junction bases: 8.

CDR3 DNA: TGCGCCAGCAGCTCCCGGACAGGGAACTCCTACAATGAGCAGTTCTTC. Translated: CASSSRTGNSYNEQFF. The V call is TRBV5-1, the J call TRBJ2-1; TRBD1 matches at 8 bases. V lost 3 bases and J lost 0; bases outside the gene matches: 5. Germline loops: CDR1 SGHRS, CDR2 YFSETQ. The CDR3 extends over 16 amino acids. The full variable domain, rest sourced from reference TRBV5-1 and TRBJ2-1, is KAGVTQTPRYLIKTRGQQVTLSCSPISGHRSVSWYQQTPGQGLQFLFEYFSETQRNKGNFPGRFSGRQFSNSRSEMNVSTLELGDSALYLCASSSRTGNSYNEQFFGPGTRLTVL.

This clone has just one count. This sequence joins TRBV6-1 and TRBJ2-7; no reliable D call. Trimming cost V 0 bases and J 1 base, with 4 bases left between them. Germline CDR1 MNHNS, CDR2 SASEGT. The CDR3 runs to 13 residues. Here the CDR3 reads CASSEAPSYEQYF. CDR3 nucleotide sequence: TGTGCCAGCAGTGAAGCCCCGTCCTACGAGCAGTACTTC.

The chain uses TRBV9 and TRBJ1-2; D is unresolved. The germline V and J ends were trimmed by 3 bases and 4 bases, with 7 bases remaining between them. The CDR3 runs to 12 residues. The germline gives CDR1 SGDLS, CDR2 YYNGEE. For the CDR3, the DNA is TGTGCCAGCAGCGCCGACGGCTATGGCTACACCTTC. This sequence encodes CASSADGYGYTF.

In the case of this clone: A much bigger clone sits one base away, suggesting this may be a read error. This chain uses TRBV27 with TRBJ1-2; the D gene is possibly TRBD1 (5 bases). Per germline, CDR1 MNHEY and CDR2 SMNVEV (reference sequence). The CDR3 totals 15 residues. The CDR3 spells CASGFGVGEIYGYTF. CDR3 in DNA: TGTGCCAGCGGTTTTGGAGTGGGGGAAATCTATGGCTACACCTTC.

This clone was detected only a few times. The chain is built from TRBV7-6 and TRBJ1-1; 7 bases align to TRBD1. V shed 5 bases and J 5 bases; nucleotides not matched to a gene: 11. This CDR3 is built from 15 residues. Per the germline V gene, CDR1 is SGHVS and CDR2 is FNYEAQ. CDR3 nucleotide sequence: TGTGCCAGCAGCCGTTTGCAGGGGGGGAGGACTGAAGCTTTCTTT. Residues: CASSRLQGGRTEAFF.